A selection of T cell receptor beta chains follows, all from one sample in a study of cytomegalovirus exposure and HLA in healthy donors. Method: immunoSEQ multiplex PCR; TCRdb's copy keeps in-frame clones and lacks some. The sample records approximately 90,000 clones, roughly 73% being singletons. Specimen: PBMCs. The receptors originated from a man aged 35-49 years in good health and CMV-seronegative. The conserved cysteine and the conserved F or W are not part of the CDR3 here. D genes are given only for firm matches.

v_gene | d_gene | CDR3aa
TRBV28 | - | ASSLLRAEQY
TRBV6-5 | - | ASRSGLGSYEQY
TRBV7-9 | - | ASSLASAAPYNEQF
TRBV10-3 | - | AIRDSSGNTIY
TRBV18 | - | ASSPQGDSPLH
TRBV2 | - | ASSVEVTQY
TRBV19 | - | ASSTLSGGKLF
TRBV28 | - | ASNTRELYNEQF
TRBV19 | - | ASSRDYYGYT
TRBV9 | - | ASSVVPPAGDYGYT
TRBV4-1 | TRBD2 | ASSQHAGTMLSEQY
TRBV10-3 | TRBD2 | AISPRLASDFKNTGELF
TRBV5-1 | TRBD1 | ASSLAWGTDTGELF
TRBV25-1 | - | ASRGLSNQPQH
TRBV11-2 | - | ASSLDPGQETQY
TRBV5-1 | - | ASSLSMNEQF
TRBV28 | - | ASSWPQGTIQPQH
TRBV6-6 | - | ASGRTSYSGNTIY
TRBV6-1 | - | ASSQGSSPLH
TRBV6-5 | TRBD2 | ASSPNSGAPNEQF
TRBV5-1 | TRBD2 | ASSQRWELARAETQY
TRBV4-1 | - | ASSLGGKYNEQF
TRBV5-1 | - | ASSPQEGAETQY
TRBV30 | TRBD1 | AWSTRTGGTGY
TRBV13 | TRBD2 | ASSLAPSGIYNEQF
TRBV5-1 | TRBD2 | ASSRASGTSGTYEQY
TRBV19 | - | ASQGSFTNEKLF
TRBV27 | TRBD1 | ASSGTGGGFMGEQY
TRBV19 | TRBD2 | ASSRTSGGQMNEQY
TRBV4-1 | TRBD2 | ASSQELAGGPTDTQY
TRBV28 | TRBD2 | ASSTLAGGPKDTQY
TRBV19 | TRBD2 | ASSPRGTSGGEEQY
TRBV28 | TRBD1 | AITGGNEQF
TRBV6-1 | - | ASRTETNTIY
TRBV27 | TRBD1 | ASSTHRGEQY
TRBV7-2 | - | ASSPTGEAF
TRBV6-5 | TRBD2 | ASTDPRLAAYEQY
TRBV27 | - | ASSFYLGEGMNTEAF
TRBV27 | - | ASRPNRVYGYT
TRBV28 | TRBD1 | ASSLTGMGPYEQY
TRBV7-8 | - | ASSLGRGKREDTQY